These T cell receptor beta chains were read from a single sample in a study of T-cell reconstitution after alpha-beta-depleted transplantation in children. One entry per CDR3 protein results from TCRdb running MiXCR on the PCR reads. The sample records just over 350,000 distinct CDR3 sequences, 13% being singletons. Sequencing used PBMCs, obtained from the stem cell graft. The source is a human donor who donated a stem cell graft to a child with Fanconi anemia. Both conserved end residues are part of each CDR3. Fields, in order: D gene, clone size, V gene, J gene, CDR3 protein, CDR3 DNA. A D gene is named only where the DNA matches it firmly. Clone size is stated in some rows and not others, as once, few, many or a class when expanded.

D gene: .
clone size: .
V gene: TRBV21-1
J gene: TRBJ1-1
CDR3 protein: CASSKAKEAFF
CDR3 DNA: TGTGCCAGCAGCAAAGCAAAGGAAGCTTTCTTT

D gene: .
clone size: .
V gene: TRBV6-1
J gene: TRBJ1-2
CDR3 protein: CASSGSGRANYGYTF
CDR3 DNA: TGTGCCAGCAGTGGATCGGGCAGGGCTAACTATGGCTACACCTTC

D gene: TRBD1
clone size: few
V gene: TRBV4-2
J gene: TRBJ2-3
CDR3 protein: CASSRISGGTQYF
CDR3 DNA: TGTGCCAGCAGCCGGATATCAGGGGGTACGCAGTATTTT

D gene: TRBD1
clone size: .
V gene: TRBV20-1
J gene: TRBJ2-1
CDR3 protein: CSATGTGGGSSYNEQFF
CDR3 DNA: TGCAGTGCCACCGGGACAGGGGGAGGAAGCTCCTACAATGAGCAGTTCTTC

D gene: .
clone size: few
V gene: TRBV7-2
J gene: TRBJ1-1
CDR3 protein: CASSFRTLNTEAFF
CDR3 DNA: TGTGCCAGCAGCTTCCGGACGTTGAACACTGAAGCTTTCTTT

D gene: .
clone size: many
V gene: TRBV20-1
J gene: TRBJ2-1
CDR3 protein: CSAPGSGPVNEQFF
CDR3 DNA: TGCAGTGCCCCAGGGAGCGGACCGGTGAATGAGCAGTTCTTC

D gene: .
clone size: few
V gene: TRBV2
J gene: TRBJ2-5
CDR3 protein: CASRGSQETQYF
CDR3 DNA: TGTGCCAGCAGGGGAAGCCAAGAGACCCAGTACTTC

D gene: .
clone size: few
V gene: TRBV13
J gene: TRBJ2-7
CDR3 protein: CASSSEPTVHEQYF
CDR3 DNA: TGTGCCAGCAGCTCGGAGCCTACCGTCCACGAGCAGTACTTC

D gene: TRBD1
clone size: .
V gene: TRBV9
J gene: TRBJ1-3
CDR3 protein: CASSPLRGISSGNTIYF
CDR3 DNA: TGTGCCAGCAGCCCGCTCAGGGGGATCAGCTCTGGAAACACCATATATTTT

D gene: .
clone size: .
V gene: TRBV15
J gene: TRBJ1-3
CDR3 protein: CATSPPGGIENTIYF
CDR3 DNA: TGTGCCACCAGCCCACCGGGGGGGATCGAAAACACCATATATTTT

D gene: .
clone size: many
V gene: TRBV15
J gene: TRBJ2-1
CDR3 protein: CATSREGTNFFNEQFF
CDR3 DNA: TGTGCCACCAGCAGAGAAGGCACAAACTTTTTCAATGAGCAGTTCTTC

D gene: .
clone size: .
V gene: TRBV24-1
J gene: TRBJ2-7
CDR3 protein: CATIASGLPYEQYF
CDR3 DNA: TGTGCCACCATTGCCTCGGGGCTCCCCTACGAGCAGTACTTC

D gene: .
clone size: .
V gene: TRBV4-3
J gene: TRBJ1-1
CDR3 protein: CASSLGHSSTEAFF
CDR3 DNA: TGCGCCAGCAGCCTGGGGCACAGCTCCACTGAAGCTTTCTTT

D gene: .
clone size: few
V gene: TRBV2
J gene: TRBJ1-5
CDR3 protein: CASSRDIATNQPQHF
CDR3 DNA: TGTGCCAGCAGTCGGGACATAGCTACCAATCAGCCCCAGCATTTT

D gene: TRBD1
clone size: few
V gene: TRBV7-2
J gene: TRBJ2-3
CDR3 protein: CASSFSGQAPDTQYF
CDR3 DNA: TGTGCCAGCAGCTTTTCCGGACAGGCCCCGGATACGCAGTATTTT

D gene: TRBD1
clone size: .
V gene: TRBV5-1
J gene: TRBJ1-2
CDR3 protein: CASSQRQGEGYTF
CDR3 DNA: TGCGCCAGCAGCCAGCGACAGGGTGAGGGCTACACCTTC

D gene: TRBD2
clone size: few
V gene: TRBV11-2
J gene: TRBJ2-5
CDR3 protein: CASSLPSFGLAGGGTQYF
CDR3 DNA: TGTGCCAGCAGCCTACCCAGCTTCGGACTAGCGGGTGGGGGGACCCAGTACTTC

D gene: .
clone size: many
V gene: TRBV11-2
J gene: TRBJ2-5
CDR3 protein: CASSPLPVVGAVLQETQYF
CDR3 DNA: TGTGCCAGCAGCCCGTTGCCCGTTGTGGGGGCTGTCCTCCAAGAGACCCAGTACTTC

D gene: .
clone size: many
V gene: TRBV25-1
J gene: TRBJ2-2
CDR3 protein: CASSESGFRGIGTGELFF
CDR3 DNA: TGTGCCAGCAGTGAATCGGGTTTTCGGGGAATTGGGACCGGGGAGCTGTTTTTT

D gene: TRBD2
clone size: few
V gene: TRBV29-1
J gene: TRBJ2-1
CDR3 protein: CGGGYSYNEQFF
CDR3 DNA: TGCGGGGGGGGGTACTCCTACAATGAGCAGTTCTTC

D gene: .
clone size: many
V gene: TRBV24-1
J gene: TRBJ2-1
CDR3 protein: CATSTPGNNEQFF
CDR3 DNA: TGTGCCACCAGTACCCCAGGGAACAATGAGCAGTTCTTC

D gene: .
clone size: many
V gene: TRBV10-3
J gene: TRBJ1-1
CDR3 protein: CAISSTGGGTEAFF
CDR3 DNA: TGTGCCATCAGTTCCACCGGGGGAGGGACTGAAGCTTTCTTT

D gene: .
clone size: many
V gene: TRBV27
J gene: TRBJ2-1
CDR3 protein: CASSPTQGSNEQFF
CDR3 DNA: TGTGCCAGCAGTCCAACCCAGGGGAGCAATGAGCAGTTCTTC

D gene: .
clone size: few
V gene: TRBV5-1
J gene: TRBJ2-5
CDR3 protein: CASSPFGGPQETQYF
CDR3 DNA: TGCGCCAGCAGTCCCTTTGGGGGGCCCCAAGAGACCCAGTACTTC

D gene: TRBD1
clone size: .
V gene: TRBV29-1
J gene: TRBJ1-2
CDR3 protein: CSVGGQANYGYTF
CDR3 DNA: TGCAGCGTTGGCGGACAGGCCAACTATGGCTACACCTTC

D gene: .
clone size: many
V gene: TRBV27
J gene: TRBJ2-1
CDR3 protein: CASSLGPNNEQFF
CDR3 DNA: TGTGCCAGCAGTCTGGGACCGAACAATGAGCAGTTCTTC

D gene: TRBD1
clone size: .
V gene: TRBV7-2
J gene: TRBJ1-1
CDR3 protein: CASSLKTTNRGQAFF
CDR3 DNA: TGTGCCAGCAGCCTAAAAACTACCAACAGGGGTCAAGCTTTCTTT

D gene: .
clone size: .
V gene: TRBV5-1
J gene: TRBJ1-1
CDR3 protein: CASSFTGRVTEAFF
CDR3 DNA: TGCGCCAGCAGTTTTACAGGGAGGGTGACTGAAGCTTTCTTT

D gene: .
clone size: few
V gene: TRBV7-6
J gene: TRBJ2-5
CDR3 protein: CASSFGWDPETQYF
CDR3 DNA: TGTGCCAGCAGCTTTGGGTGGGACCCAGAGACCCAGTACTTC

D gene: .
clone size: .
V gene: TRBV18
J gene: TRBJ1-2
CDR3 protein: CASSPGPHFDYGYTF
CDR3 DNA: TGTGCCAGCTCACCTGGGCCCCACTTTGACTATGGCTACACCTTC

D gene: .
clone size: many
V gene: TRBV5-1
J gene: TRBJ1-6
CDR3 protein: CASSLGQPNSPLHF
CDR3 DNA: TGCGCCAGCAGCCTCGGACAGCCTAATTCACCCCTCCACTTT

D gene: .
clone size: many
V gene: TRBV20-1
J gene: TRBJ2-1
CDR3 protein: CSARDPRASYNEQFF
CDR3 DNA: TGCAGTGCTAGAGATCCCAGGGCCTCCTACAATGAGCAGTTCTTC

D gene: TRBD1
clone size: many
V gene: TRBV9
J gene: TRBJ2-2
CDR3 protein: CASSVTGEGTGELFF
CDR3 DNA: TGTGCCAGCAGCGTAACAGGGGAAGGTACCGGGGAGCTGTTTTTT

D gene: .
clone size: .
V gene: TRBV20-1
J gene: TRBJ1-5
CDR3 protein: CSAREGFGGIGNQPQHF
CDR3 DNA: TGCAGTGCTAGAGAAGGTTTTGGGGGGATTGGCAATCAGCCCCAGCATTTT

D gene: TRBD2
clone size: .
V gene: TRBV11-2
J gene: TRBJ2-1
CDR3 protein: CASSLELAGGLNEQFF
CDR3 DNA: TGTGCCAGCAGCTTAGAGCTAGCGGGGGGGCTCAATGAGCAGTTCTTC

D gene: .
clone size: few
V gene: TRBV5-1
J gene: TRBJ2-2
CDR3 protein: CASSQNRVATGELFF
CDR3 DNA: TGCGCCAGCAGCCAAAACAGGGTAGCCACCGGGGAGCTGTTTTTT

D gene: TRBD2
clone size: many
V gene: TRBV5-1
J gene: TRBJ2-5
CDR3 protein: CASSLSGAQETQYF
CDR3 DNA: TGCGCCAGCAGCCTTAGCGGGGCCCAAGAGACCCAGTACTTC

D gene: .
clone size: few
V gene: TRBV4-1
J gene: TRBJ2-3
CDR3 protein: CASSRREGTDTQYF
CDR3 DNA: TGCGCCAGCAGCCGCCGGGAAGGGACAGATACGCAGTATTTT

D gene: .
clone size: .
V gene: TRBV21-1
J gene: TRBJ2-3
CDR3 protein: CASSKPLRITPSVADTQYF
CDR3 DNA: TGTGCCAGCAGCAAACCGCTCAGGATAACGCCTAGCGTCGCAGATACGCAGTATTTT

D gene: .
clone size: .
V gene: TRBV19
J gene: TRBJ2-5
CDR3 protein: CASSTGQWETQYF
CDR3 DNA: TGTGCCAGTAGTACAGGACAGTGGGAGACCCAGTACTTC

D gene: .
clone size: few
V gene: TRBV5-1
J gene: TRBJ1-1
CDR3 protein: CASSLGWGLVTEAFF
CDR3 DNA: TGCGCCAGCAGCTTGGGTTGGGGGCTGGTCACTGAAGCTTTCTTT

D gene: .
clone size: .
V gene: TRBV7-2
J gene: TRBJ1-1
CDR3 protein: CASSLAFGRTEAFF
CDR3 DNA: TGTGCCAGCAGCTTAGCATTTGGGAGAACTGAAGCTTTCTTT

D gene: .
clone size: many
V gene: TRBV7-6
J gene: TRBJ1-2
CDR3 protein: CASSFGSYGYTF
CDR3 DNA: TGTGCCAGCAGCTTCGGCAGCTATGGCTACACCTTC

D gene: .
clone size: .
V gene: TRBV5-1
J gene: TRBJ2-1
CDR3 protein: CASSTRTDALEQFF
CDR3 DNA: TGCGCCAGCAGCACCAGGACAGACGCGCTTGAGCAGTTCTTC

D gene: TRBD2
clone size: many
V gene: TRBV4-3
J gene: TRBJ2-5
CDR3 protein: CASSQRGLAEETQYF
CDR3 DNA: TGCGCCAGCAGCCAGCGGGGACTAGCGGAAGAGACCCAGTACTTC

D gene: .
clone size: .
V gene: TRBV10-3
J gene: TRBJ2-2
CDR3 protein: CAAGLRNTGELFF
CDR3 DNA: TGTGCCGCTGGACTGCGGAACACCGGGGAGCTGTTTTTT

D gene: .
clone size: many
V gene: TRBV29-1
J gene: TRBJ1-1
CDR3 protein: CSVDGNTEAFF
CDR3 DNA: TGCAGCGTTGACGGGAACACTGAAGCTTTCTTT

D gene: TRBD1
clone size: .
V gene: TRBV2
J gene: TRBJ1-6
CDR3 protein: CASTAGTGGSTLHF
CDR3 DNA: TGTGCCAGCACGGCCGGGACAGGGGGTTCTACCCTCCACTTT